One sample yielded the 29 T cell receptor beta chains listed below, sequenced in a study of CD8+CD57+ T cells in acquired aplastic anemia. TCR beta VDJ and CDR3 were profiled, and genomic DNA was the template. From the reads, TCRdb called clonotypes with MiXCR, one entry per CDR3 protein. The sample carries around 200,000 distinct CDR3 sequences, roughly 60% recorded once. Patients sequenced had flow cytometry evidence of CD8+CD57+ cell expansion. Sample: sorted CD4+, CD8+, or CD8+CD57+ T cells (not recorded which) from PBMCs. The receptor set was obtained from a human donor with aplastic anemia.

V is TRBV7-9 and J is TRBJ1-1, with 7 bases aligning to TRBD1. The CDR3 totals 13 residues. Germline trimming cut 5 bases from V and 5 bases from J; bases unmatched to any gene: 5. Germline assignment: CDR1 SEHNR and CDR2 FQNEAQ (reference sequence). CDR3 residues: CASSIPGGTEAFF. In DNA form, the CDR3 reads TGTGCCAGCAGCATCCCAGGGGGGACTGAAGCTTTCTTT.

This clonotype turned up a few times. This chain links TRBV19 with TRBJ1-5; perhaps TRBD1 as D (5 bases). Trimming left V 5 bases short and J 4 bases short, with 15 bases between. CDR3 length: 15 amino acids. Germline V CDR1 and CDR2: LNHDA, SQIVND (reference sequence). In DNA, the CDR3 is TGTGCCAGTAGTCTTACCCTCGGGACTAATCAGCCCCAGCATTTT. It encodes CASSLTLGTNQPQHF.

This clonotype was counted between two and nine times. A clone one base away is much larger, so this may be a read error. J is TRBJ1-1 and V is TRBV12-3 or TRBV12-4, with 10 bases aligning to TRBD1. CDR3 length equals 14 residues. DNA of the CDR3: TGTGCCAGCAGTCTGACAGGGGGCCGAACTGAAACTTTCTTT. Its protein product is CASSLTGGRTETFF.

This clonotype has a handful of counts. In DNA, the CDR3 is TGTGCCACCAGTGACATTGGTGGCTACACCTTC. It yields the protein CATSDIGGYTF. The chain employs TRBV24-1 and TRBJ1-2; D uncertain. The length of the CDR3 is 11 residues. Germline CDR1 reads KGHDR; CDR2 reads SFDVKD. Trimming pared 4 bases from V and 7 bases from J, leaving 6 bases between.

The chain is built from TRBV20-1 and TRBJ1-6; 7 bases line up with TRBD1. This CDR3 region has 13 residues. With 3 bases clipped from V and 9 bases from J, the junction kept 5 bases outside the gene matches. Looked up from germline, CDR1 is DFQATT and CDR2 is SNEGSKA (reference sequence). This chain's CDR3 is CSASTGVASPLHF. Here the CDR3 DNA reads TGCAGTGCTAGCACAGGGGTGGCTTCACCCCTCCACTTT.

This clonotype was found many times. Here the CDR3 reads CASSQDPLAGGAYEQYF. The CDR3 DNA follows: TGTGCCAGCAGCCAAGACCCTCTAGCGGGGGGGGCCTACGAGCAGTACTTC. The V and J genes are TRBV4-2 and TRBJ2-7, with 12 nucleotides matching TRBD2. Germline-derived CDR1 and CDR2 are LGHNA and YNFKEQ. The length of the CDR3 is 17 residues. Trimming cost V 0 bases and J 2 bases; bases outside gene matches: 5.

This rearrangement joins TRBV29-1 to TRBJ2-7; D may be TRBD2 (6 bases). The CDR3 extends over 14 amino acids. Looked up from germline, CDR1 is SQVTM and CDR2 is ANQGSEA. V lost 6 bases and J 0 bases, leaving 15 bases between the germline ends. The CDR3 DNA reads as TGCAGCGTCTATCGGGACTCAAGCTCCTACGAGCAGTACTTC. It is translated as CSVYRDSSSYEQYF.

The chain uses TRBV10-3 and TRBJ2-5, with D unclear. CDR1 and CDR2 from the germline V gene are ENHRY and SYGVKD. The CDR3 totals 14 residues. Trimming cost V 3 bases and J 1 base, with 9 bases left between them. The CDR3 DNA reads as TGTGCCATCAGTGACCCTAGACTCCAAGAGACCCAGTACTTC. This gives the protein CAISDPRLQETQYF.

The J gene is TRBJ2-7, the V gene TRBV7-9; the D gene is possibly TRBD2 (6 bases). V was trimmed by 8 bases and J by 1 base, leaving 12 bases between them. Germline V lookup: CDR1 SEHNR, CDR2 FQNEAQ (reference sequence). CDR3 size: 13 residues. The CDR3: CASSSLASYEQYF. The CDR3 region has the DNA TGTGCCAGCTCCTCTCTAGCGTCCTACGAGCAGTACTTC.

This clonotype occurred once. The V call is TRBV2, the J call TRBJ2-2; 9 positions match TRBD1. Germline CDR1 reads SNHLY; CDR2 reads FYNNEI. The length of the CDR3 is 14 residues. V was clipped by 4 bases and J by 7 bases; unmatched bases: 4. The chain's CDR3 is CASSGDRADGELFF. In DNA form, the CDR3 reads TGTGCCAGCAGTGGGGACAGGGCGGACGGGGAGCTGTTTTTT.

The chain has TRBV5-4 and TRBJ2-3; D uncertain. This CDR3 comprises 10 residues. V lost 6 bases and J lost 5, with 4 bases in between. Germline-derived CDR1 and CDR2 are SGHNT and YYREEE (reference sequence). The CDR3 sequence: CASKGDTQYF. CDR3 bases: TGTGCCAGCAAGGGAGATACGCAGTATTTT. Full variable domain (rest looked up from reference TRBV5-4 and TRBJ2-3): ETGVTQSPTHLIKTRGQQVTLRCSSQSGHNTVSWYQQALGQGPQFIFQYYREEENGRGNFPPRFSGLQFPNYSSELNVNALELDDSALYLCASKGDTQYFGPGTRLTVL.

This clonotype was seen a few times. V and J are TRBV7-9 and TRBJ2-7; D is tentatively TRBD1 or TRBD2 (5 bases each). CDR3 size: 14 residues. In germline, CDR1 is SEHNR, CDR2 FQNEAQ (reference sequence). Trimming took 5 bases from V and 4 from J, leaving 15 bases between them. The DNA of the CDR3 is TGTGCCAGCAGCCCAGAATGGGGGATATACGAGCAGTACTTC. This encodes CASSPEWGIYEQYF. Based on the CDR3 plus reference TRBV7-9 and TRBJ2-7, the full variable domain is DTGVSQNPRHKITKRGQNVTFRCDPISEHNRLYWYRQTLGQGPEFLTYFQNEAQLEKSRLLSDRFSAERPKGSFSTLEIQRTEQGDSAMYLCASSPEWGIYEQYFGPGTRLTVT.

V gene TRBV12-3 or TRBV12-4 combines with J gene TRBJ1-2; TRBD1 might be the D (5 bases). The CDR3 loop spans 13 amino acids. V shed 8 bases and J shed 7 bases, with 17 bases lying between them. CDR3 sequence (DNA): TGTGCCAGCGGCCGGGAAGGGGTTTCTGGCTACACCTTC. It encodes CASGREGVSGYTF.

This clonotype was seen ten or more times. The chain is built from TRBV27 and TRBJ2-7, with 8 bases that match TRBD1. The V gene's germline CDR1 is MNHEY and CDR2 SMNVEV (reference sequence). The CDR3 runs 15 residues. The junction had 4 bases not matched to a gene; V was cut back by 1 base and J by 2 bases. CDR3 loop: CASSLYGQGTYEQYF. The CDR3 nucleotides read TGTGCCAGCAGTTTATATGGACAGGGAACCTACGAGCAGTACTTC.

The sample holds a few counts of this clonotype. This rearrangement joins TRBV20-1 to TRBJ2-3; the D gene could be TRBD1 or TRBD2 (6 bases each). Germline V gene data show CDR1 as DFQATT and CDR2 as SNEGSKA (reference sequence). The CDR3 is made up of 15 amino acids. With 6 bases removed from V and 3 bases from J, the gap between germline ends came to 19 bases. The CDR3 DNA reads TGCAGTGCCCTCAGGGAGGCAGGGGCGACAGATACGCAGTATTTT. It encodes CSALREAGATDTQYF.

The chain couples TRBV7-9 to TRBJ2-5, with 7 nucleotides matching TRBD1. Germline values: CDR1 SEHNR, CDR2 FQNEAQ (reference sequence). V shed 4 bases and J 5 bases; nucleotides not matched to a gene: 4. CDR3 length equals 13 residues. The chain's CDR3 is CASSWNRGETQYF. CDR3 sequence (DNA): TGTGCCAGCAGCTGGAACAGGGGTGAGACCCAGTACTTC.

The CDR3 protein is CATSSPLERYGNQPQHF. As DNA, the CDR3 is TGTGCCACCAGCAGCCCTCTGGAGCGGTATGGCAATCAGCCCCAGCATTTT. The chain has TRBV15 and TRBJ1-5, with D hard to call. Trimming took 3 bases from V and 2 from J, leaving 17 bases between them. CDR1 is LNHNV, CDR2 YYDKDF, per germline (reference sequence). The CDR3 is 17 residues long.

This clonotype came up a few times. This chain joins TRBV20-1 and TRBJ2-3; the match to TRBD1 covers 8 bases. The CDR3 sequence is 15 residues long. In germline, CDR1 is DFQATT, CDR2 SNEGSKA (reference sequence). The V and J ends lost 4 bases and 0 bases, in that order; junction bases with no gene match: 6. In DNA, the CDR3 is TGCAGTGCTAACCGCCGACAGGGGAGCACAGATACGCAGTATTTT. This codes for CSANRRQGSTDTQYF.

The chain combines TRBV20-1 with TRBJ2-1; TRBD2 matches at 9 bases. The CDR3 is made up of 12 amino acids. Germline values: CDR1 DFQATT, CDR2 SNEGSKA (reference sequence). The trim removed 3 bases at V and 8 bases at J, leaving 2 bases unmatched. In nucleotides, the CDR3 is TGCAGTGCTAGTCCTAGCGGGGATGAGCAGTTCTTC. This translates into CSASPSGDEQFF.

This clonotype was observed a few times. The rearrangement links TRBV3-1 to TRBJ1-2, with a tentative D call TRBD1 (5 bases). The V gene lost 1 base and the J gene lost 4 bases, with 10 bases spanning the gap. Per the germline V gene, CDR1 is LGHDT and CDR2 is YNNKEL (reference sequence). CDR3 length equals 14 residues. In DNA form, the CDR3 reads TGTGCCAGCAGCCAAGTCAGGGACTTCTATGGCTACACCTTC. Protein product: CASSQVRDFYGYTF. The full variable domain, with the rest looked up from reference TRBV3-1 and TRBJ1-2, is DTAVSQTPKYLVTQMGNDKSIKCEQNLGHDTMYWYKQDSKKFLKIMFSYNNKELIINETVPNRFSPKSPDKAHLNLHINSLELGDSAVYFCASSQVRDFYGYTFGSGTRLTVV.

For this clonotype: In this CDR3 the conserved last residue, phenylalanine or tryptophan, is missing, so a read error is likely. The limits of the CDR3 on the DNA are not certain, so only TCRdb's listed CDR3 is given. This chain's CDR3 is CASSSGTGNTGELVL. This chain uses TRBV7-3 with TRBJ2-2; TRBD1 was called by the table and not checked on the DNA. The germline CDR1 and CDR2 sequences are SGHTA and FQGTGA. The CDR3 spans 15 residues, counting both ends.

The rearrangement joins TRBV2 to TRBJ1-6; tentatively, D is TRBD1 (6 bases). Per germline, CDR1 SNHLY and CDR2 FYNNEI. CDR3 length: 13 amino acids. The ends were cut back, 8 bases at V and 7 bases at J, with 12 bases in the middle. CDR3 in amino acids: CASQTGPNSPLHF. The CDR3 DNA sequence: TGTGCCAGCCAAACAGGGCCAAATTCACCCCTCCACTTT. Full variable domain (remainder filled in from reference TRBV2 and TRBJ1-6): EPEVTQTPSHQVTQMGQEVILRCVPISNHLYFYWYRQILGQKVEFLVSFYNNEISEKSEIFDDQFSVERPDGSNFTLKIRSTKLEDSAMYFCASQTGPNSPLHFGNGTRLTVT.

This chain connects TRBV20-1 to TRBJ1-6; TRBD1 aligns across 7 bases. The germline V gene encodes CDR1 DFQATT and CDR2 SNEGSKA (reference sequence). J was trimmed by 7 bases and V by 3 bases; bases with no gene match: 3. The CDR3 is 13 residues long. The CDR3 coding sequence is TGCAGTGCTAGGACGACAGGGAATTCACCCCTCCACTTT. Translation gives CSARTTGNSPLHF.

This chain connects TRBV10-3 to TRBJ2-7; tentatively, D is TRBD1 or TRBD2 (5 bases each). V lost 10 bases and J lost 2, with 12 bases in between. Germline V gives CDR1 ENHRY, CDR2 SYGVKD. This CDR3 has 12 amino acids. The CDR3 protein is CASGDRAYEQYF. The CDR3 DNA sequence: TGTGCCAGTGGGGACCGGGCCTACGAGCAGTACTTC.

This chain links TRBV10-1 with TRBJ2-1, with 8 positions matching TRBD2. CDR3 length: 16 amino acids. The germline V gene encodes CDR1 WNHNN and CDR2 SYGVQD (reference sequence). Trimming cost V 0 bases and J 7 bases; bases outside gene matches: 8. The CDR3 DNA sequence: TGCGCCAGCAGTGAGTCTCGGGGGGGGGTAGAGAATGAGCAGTTCTTC. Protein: CASSESRGGVENEQFF.

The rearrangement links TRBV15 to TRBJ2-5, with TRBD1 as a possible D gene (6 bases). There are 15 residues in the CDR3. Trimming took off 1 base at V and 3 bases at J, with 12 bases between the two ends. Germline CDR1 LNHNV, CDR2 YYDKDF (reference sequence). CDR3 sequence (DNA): TGTGCCACCAGCAGAGCAGGGGATGGGGAAGAGACCCAGTACTTC. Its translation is CATSRAGDGEETQYF.

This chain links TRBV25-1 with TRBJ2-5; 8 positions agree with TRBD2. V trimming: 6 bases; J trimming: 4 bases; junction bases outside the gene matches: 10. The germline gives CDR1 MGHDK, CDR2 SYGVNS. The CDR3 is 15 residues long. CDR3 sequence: CASRDPGTSGETQYF. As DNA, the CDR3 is TGTGCCAGCAGGGACCCGGGGACTAGTGGAGAGACCCAGTACTTC.

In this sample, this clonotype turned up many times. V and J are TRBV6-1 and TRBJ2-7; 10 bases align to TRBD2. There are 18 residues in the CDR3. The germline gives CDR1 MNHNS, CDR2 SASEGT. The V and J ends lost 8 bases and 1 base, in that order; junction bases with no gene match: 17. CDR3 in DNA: TGTGCCAGCCCCCCCGGGGTGGGGACTAGCGCCGGGTCCTACGAGCAGTACTTC. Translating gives CASPPGVGTSAGSYEQYF.

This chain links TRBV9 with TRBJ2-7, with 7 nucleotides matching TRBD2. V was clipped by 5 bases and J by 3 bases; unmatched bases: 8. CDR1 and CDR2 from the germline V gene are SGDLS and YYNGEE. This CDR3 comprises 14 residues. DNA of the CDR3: TGTGCCAGCAGTCCCGGGACTATACTCTACGAGCAGTACTTC. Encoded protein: CASSPGTILYEQYF.